These T cell receptor beta chains were read from a single sample in a study of beta chain features in type 1 diabetes. Assay used: immunoSEQ multiplex PCR; TCRdb lists only in-frame clones, some missing. This sample has nearly 250,000 clones, with roughly 14% found just once. The sequenced sample consisted of naive CD4+ T cells from blood. The receptors were gathered from a middle-aged woman in good health. Each CDR3 is given without its conserved first and last residue. Size values are once, few and many counts, or a class for expanded clones, and some rows have none.

clone_size v_call cdr3_aa
- TRBV7-9 ASNGRQGPFGYT
- TRBV29-1 SVAPLLAGGPGELF
- TRBV7-6 ASSPAPRRTDTQY
few TRBV7-9 ASSLKSRVSLEGGYEQY
- TRBV5-1 ASSVLGTSGNTIY
few TRBV7-6 ASSLVFMEGEQY
few TRBV6-5 ASRIGQNYGYT
few TRBV6-6 ASSLGDRANSPLH
- TRBV9 ASSVRGQETQY
few TRBV9 ASSRRGEDTQY
few TRBV18 ASSPPGGNQPQH
few TRBV7-9 ASSWGGAQETQY
many TRBV13 ASSSGTLLLY
- TRBV6-5 ASTDRKKETQY
- TRBV5-1 ASSPRPSAIYNEQF
many TRBV14 ASSQGLAARRDTQY
- TRBV5-1 ASSLVAGGEYNSPLH
few TRBV7-9 ASSTQGDQPQH
- TRBV5-5 ASSLYLRDRGSYSYEQY
- TRBV6-5 ASSKQGAHTDTQY
- TRBV2 ASSARGTDTQY
- TRBV27 ASSPPTGMNTEAF
few TRBV2 ASSDGTGSSGGYT
- TRBV6-1 ASSEAARLVDEQF
few TRBV6-1 ASSESGTGVKY
- TRBV6-6 ASSGAGFLDEQY
few TRBV15 ATSEGVAPEAF
few TRBV5-1 ASRLTDTQY
few TRBV2 ASSPNRGETQY
- TRBV10-3 AISSGQPRSYEQY
- TRBV7-2 ASSATSIEQF
- TRBV2 ASSEQGSSKNIQY
- TRBV5-4 ASSLTGFVYGYT
- TRBV4-3 ASSQSGAGGIETQY
few TRBV10-2 ASNLAGSSYEQY
- TRBV5-1 ASTNGQVFNEQF
- TRBV6-6 ASRDGGQGVHEQY
- TRBV5-1 ASSPGQGLANTEAF
- TRBV2 ASSARSGYT
- TRBV2 ASGAGGPTYNEQF
- TRBV7-2 ASSLVPGKETQY
- TRBV6-5 ASSYGQGAARQY
few TRBV2 ASSVRDWGADTQY
few TRBV18 ASSRDRANTEAF
- TRBV19 ASSIRRGTDTQY
few TRBV18 ASSPPLVNSPLH
few TRBV18 ASSPVSYEQY
few TRBV5-1 ASSPGLTNTEAF
- TRBV28 ASSPAGGGQIEQF
few TRBV27 ASSLSGSEDEQY
- TRBV4-1 ASSREDGLAGLTGELF
- TRBV2 ASAELAGADTQY
few TRBV7-2 ASTLRGHNQPQH
- TRBV6-6 ASSDRVEKLF
few TRBV6-6 ASSYAGETQY